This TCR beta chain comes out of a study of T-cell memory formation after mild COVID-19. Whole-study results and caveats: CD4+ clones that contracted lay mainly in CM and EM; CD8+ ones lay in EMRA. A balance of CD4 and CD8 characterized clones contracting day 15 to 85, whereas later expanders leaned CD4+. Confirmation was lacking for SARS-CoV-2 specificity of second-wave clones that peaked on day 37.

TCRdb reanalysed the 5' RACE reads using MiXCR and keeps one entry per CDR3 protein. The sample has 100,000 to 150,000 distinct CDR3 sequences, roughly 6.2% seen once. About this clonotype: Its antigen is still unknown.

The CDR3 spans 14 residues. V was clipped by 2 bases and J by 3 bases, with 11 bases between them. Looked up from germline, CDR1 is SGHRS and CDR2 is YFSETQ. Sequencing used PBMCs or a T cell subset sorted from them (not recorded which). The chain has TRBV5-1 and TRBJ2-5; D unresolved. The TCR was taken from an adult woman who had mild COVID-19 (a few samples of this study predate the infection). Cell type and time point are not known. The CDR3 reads CASSFRDWKETQYF. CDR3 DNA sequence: TGCGCCAGCAGCTTCCGTGACTGGAAAGAGACCCAGTACTTC. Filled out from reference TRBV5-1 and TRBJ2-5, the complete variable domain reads KAGVTQTPRYLIKTRGQQVTLSCSPISGHRSVSWYQQTPGQGLQFLFEYFSETQRNKGNFPGRFSGRQFSNSRSEMNVSTLELGDSALYLCASSFRDWKETQYFGPGTRLLVL.